Reported below is one T cell receptor (beta chain). These data originate in a study of STAT5B mutations in CD4+ large granular lymphocyte leukemia. Some clones are missing from TCRdb's copy, which holds only in-frame ones; the method was immunoSEQ multiplex PCR. The sample lists more than 30,000 clones, roughly nine tenths occurring once. The germline V gene has CDR1 SGHAT and CDR2 FQNNGV. The V segment lost 5 bases and the J segment 3 bases; nucleotides outside the gene matches: 13. This CDR3 is 17 amino acids long. The clonotype comes from a human donor in good health. The specimen was CD4+ T cells from blood buffy coats. The V call is TRBV11-2, the J call TRBJ2-7, with TRBD1 matching over 10 bases. Written as DNA, the CDR3 is TGTGCCAGCAGCCGCTTTGCCCCGACAGGGGGCTTCTACGAGCAGTACTTC. Translating it yields CASSRFAPTGGFYEQYF.